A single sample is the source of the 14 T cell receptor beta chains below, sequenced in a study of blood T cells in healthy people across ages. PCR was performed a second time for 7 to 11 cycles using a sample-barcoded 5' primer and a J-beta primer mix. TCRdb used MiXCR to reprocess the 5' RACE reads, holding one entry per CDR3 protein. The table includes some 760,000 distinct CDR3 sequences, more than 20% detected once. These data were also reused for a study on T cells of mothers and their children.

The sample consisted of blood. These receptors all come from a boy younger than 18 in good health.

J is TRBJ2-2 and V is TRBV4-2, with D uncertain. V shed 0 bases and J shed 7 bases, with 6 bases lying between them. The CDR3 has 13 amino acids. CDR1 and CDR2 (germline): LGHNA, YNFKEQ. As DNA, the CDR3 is TGTGCCAGCAGCCAAGAGGGTCTCGGGGAGCTGTTTTTT. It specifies CASSQEGLGELFF.

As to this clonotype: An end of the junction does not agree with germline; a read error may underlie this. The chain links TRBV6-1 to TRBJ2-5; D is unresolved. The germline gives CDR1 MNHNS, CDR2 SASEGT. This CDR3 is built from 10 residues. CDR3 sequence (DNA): TGTGCCAGCAGTGAAGCGCTGAGGTGCTTC. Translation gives CASSEALRCF.

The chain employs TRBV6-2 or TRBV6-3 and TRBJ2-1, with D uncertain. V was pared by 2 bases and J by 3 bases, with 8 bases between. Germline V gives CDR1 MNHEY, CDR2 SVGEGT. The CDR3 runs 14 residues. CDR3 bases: TGTGCCAGCAGTTACGGGTCGGGCTACAATGAGCAGTTCTTC. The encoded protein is CASSYGSGYNEQFF.

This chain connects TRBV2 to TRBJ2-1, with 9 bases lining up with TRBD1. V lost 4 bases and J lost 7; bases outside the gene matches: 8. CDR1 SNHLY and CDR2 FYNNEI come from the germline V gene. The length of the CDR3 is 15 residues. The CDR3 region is CASSGDRAIRNEQFF. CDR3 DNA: TGTGCCAGCAGTGGGGACAGGGCGATCAGGAATGAGCAGTTCTTC.

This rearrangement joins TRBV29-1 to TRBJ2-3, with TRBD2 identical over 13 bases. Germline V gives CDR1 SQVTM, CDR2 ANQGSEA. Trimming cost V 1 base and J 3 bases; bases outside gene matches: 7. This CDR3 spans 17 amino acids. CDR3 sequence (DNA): TGCAGCGTTGAAGGACTCGGACTAGCGGGAGATACAGATACGCAGTATTTT. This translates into CSVEGLGLAGDTDTQYF.

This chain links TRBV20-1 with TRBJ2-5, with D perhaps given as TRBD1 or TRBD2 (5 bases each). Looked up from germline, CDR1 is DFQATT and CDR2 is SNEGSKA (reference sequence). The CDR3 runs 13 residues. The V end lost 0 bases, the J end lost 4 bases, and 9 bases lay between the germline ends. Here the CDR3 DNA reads TGCAGTGCTAGAGATTTTGGGGGAGAGACCCAGTACTTC. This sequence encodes CSARDFGGETQYF.

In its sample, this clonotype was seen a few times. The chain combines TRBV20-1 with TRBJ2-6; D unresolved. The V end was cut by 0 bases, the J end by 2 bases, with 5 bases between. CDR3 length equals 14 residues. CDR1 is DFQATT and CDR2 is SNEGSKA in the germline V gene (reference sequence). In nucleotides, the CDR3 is TGCAGTGCTAGAGAGTCGACTGGGGCCAACGTCCTGACTTTC. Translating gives CSARESTGANVLTF.

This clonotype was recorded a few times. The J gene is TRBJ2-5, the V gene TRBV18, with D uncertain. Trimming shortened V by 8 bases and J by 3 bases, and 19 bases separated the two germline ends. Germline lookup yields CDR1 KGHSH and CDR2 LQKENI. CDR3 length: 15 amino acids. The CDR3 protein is CASATPETYEETQYF. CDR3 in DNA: TGTGCCAGCGCGACCCCCGAGACGTATGAAGAGACCCAGTACTTC.

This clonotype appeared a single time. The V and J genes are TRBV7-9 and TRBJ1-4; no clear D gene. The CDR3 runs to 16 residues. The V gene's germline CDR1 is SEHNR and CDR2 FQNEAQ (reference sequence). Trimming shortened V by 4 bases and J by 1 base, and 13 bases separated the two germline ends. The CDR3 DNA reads TGTGCCAGCAGCTCAACTTGGAAACTAACTAATGAAAAACTGTTTTTT. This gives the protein CASSSTWKLTNEKLFF.

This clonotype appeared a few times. CDR3 in DNA: TGTGCCAGCAGTGAAATCAGCAGGAGCTTAACGGAGGCTGAGCAGTTCTTC. It encodes CASSEISRSLTEAEQFF. V gene TRBV6-1 combines with J gene TRBJ2-1; TRBD2 might be the D (5 bases). Germline V gene data show CDR1 as MNHNS and CDR2 as SASEGT. The CDR3 spans 17 residues. Between the trimmed V and J ends, which lost 2 bases and 9 bases, there was a span of 23 bases.

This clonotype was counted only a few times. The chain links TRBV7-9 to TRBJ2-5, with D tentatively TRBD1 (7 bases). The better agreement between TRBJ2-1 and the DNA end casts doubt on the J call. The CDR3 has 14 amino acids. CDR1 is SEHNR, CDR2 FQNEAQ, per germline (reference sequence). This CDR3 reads CASSLIRGENEQFF. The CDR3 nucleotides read TGTGCCAGCAGCTTAATCAGGGGGGAGAATGAGCAGTTCTTC.

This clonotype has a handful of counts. This CDR3 is CASSQASFDEQFF. CDR3 bases: TGCGCCAGCAGCCAAGCGTCTTTCGATGAGCAGTTCTTC. This chain joins TRBV4-1 and TRBJ2-7, with no clear D. The J call may be faulty, since TRBJ2-1 better matches the DNA end. Germline loops: CDR1 MGHRA, CDR2 YSYEKL. This CDR3 contains 13 residues.

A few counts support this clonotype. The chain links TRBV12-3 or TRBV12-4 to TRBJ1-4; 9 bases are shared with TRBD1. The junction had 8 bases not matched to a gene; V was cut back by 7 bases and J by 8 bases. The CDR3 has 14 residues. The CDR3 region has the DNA TGTGCCAGCACCACCGGGACAGGGTACGAAAAACTGTTTTTT. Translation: CASTTGTGYEKLFF.

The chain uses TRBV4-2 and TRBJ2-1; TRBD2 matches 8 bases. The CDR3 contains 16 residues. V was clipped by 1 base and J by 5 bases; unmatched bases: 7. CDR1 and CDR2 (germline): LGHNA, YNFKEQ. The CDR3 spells CASSQVVVAGNNEQFF. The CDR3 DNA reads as TGTGCCAGCAGCCAAGTGGTAGTAGCGGGAAACAATGAGCAGTTCTTC.